This TCR beta chain was retrieved from a study of tumor and adjacent non-tumor tissue in lung cancer (dated by TCRdb to the late 2010s). Broadly, across the study: Of the cohort, eleven to twelve patients had adenocarcinoma, 2 had squamous cell carcinoma and 1 had small cell lung cancer. The roughly 15 enrolled patients, of whom about 10 were men and 5 were women, were aged roughly 31 to 80 years and were diagnosed with TNM stage I to III disease. Fewer than 35 paired specimens, one tumor and one normal lung sample per patient, were profiled by TCRbeta CDR3 sequencing. In total, sequencing yielded fewer than 150 million productive TCRbeta reads, which works out to an average of around 3.9 million reads per sample. The study compared bulk TCRbeta repertoires from lung tumor tissue and matched distant non-tumor lung tissue of some 14 lung cancer patients. General findings and caveats noted by the study authors: The sequencing platform is not named in the methods, and unique molecular identifiers are not mentioned. Significantly higher TCR diversity (inverse Simpson) was observed in tumor tissue than in normal lung tissue (431.37 vs 166.20, P = 0.0075, Mann-Whitney U test). The top 100 clones accounted for a significantly larger cumulative portion of the repertoire in normal lung than in tumor tissue. The cohort had only around 14 patients, and the authors noted that larger samples and more detailed clinical data are needed. TCR diversity was significantly higher in younger patients, and higher tumor TCR diversity was associated with shorter overall and disease-free survival. Peripheral blood was not sequenced, so blood TCRbeta repertoires in these lung cancer patients were not examined.

The receptor library was made with multiplex PCR. The reads were generated on an Illumina HiSeq 2500. TCRbeta libraries were built by three rounds of nested PCR using primers (Table S4), following protocols modified from ARM-PCR. Before sequencing, PCR products of 200-500 bp were excised from the gel and purified with the QIAquick gel extraction kit. As for the authors' bioinformatics: Trimmomatic was used to clean the reads, FLASH was used to merge the reads into complete CDR3 sequences, and MiTCR was used to assign the reads to V(D)J germline segments. VDJtools was used to compute clonal diversity as the inverse Simpson's index. Productive reads were defined as in-frame sequences without a premature stop codon. The public reads were quality trimmed at Q25 with fastp and then assembled into clones with MiXCR by TCRdb, keeping productive beta chains. Records with the same CDR3 protein are collapsed into one entry carrying the most frequent genes and DNA. These V and J calls rely on TCRdb rather than the paper's analysis. The sample records about 68,000 distinct CDR3 sequences, roughly 56% of which are singletons. The leading ten clones occupy 20% to 25% of the sample.

RNA was isolated from bulk, unsorted tissue, and RNA quality was assessed with a NanoDrop ND-1000 and an Agilent 2100. All donors had newly diagnosed lung cancer, had not received prior chemotherapy, and were admitted for thoracic surgery in China between August and November 2014. Anyone who had undergone radiotherapy or chemotherapy before, or who had another cancer at the same time, was left out of the study. Pieces of surgical tissue measuring about 1-2.1 cm3 were kept in RNAlater solution and held at -80 degrees C until needed. The CDR3 is 14 residues long, counting both termini. According to the germline V gene, CDR1 reads MNHEY and CDR2 reads SVGEGT. As concerns this clonotype: The specificity of this receptor is unknown. This is likely a read error, given that the CDR3 carries no conserved phenylalanine or tryptophan at its end. The DNA is left out, because the CDR3 cannot be placed on it with certainty; the CDR3 is given as TCRdb lists it.

Source material: lung tumor tissue. This receptor was obtained from a man in his fifties with non-small cell lung cancer. The receptor chain draws on TRBV6-2 or TRBV6-3 and TRBJ1-2; the DNA was not used to check the table's D call, TRBD1. The CDR3: CASRGEKASYGYTI.